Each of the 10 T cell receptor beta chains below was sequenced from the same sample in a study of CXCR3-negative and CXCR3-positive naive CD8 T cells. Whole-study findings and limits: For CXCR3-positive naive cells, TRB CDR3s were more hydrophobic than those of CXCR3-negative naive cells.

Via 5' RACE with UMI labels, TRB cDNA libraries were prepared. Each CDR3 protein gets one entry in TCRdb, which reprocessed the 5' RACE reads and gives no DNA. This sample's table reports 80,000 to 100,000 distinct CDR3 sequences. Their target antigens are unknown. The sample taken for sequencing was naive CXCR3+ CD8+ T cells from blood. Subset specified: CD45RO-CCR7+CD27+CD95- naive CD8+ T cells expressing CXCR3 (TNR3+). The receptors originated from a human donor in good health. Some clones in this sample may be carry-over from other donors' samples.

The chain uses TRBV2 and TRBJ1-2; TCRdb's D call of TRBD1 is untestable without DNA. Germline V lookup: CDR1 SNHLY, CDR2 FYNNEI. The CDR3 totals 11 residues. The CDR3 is CASPQGNGYTF.

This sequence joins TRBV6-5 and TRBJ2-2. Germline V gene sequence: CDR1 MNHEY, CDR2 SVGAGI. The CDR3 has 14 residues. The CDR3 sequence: CASSYYSNTGELFF.

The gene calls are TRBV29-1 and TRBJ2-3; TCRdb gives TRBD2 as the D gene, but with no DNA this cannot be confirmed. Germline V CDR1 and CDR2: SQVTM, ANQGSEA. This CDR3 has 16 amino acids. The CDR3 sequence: CSVDSLAGGPTDTQYF.

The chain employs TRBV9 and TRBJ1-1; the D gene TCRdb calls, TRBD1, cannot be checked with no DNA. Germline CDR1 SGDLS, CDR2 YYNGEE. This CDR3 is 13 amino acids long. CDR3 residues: CASSVGTNTEAFF.

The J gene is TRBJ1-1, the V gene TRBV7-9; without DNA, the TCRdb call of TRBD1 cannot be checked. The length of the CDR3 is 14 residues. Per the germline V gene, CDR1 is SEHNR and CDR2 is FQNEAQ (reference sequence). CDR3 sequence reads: CASRANPWNTEAFF. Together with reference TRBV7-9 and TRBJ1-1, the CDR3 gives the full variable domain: DTGVSQNPRHKITKRGQNVTFRCDPISEHNRLYWYRQTLGQGPEFLTYFQNEAQLEKSRLLSDRFSAERPKGSFSTLEIQRTEQGDSAMYLCASRANPWNTEAFFGQGTRLTVV.

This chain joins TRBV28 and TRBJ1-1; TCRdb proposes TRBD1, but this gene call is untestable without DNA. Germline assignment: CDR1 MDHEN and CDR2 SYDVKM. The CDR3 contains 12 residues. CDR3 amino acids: CASSQGGPEAFF.

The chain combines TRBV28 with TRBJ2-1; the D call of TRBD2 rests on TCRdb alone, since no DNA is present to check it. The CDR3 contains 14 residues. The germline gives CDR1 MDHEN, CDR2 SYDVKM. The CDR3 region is CASSSSGGANEQFF.

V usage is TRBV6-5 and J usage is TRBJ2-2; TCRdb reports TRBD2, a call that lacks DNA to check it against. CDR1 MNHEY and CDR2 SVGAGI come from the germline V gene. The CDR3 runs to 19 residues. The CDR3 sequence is CASSYLSSLAGVDTGELFF.

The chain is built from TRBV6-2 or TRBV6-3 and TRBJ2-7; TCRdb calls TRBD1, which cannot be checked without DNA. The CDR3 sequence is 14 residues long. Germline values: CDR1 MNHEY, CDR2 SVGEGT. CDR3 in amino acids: CASRQDEGTLDGYF.

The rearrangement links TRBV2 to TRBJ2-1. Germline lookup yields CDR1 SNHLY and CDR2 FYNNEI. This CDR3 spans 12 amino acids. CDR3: CASSTSYNEQFF.